A selection of T cell receptor beta chains follows, all from one sample in a study of blood T cell repertoires in COVID-19. TCRdb's table, derived via immunoSEQ multiplex PCR, lists solely in-frame clones and lacks some. The repertoire holds 25,000 to 30,000 clones, with about 75% as singletons. The sample comprised peripheral blood. The origin of the receptors is an elderly man with active or convalescent COVID-19. CDR3s include the opening cysteine and the closing phenylalanine or tryptophan.

CASSSRLADSITQYF | TRBV5-7 | 15 | TRBJ2-3
CASRSGLAGITGELFF | TRBV28 | 16 | TRBJ2-2
CASSDRGGNTEAFF | TRBV18 | 14 | TRBJ1-1
CASSQILGSYGYTF | TRBV4-1 | 14 | TRBJ1-2
CASSLARGTGANVLTF | TRBV7-2 | 16 | TRBJ2-6
CAISGGEADTQYF | TRBV10-3 | 13 | TRBJ2-3
CASSSPTDSSGRAMAFF | TRBV28 | 17 | TRBJ2-1
CASTKTATDTQYF | TRBV12-3/TRBV12-4 | 13 | TRBJ2-3
CASSDRGLGDTQYF | TRBV6-5 | 14 | TRBJ2-3
CASSKRAGGGNEQFF | TRBV19 | 15 | TRBJ2-1
CASSLGGYEQYF | TRBV28 | 12 | TRBJ2-7
CASSPLADRANEQFF | TRBV11-2 | 15 | TRBJ2-1
CASRTGNYGYTF | TRBV9 | 12 | TRBJ1-2
CSLVAANEQFF | TRBV29-1 | 11 | TRBJ2-1
CASMGDNNQPQHF | TRBV2 | 13 | TRBJ1-5
CASSLETGPEAFF | TRBV5-5 | 13 | TRBJ1-1
CASSLGAYEQYF | TRBV7-9 | 12 | TRBJ2-7
CASSSLDRLYYGYTF | TRBV21-1 | 15 | TRBJ1-2
CASSLNRVGVTEAFF | TRBV6-2/TRBV6-3 | 15 | TRBJ1-1
CASSPGTQRANYGYTF | TRBV19 | 16 | TRBJ1-2
CASSSSGTGNEKLFF | TRBV6-2/TRBV6-3 | 15 | TRBJ1-4
CASSAYRQGYTEAFF | TRBV18 | 15 | TRBJ1-1
CASSNWGGNQPQHF | TRBV5-6 | 14 | TRBJ1-5
CASSNNPAGSNTGELFF | TRBV11-2 | 17 | TRBJ2-2
CASSRVASKRETQYF | TRBV14 | 15 | TRBJ2-5
CAISGTRAGPYF | TRBV10-3 | 12 | TRBJ2-7
CASSIFESGYTF | TRBV19 | 12 | TRBJ1-2
CASSRSMARVPQFF | TRBV28 | 14 | TRBJ2-1
CSALTGTEAFF | TRBV20-1 | 11 | TRBJ1-1
CASGTGGRITGELFF | TRBV2 | 15 | TRBJ2-2
CASNYGLAEKETQYF | TRBV6-4 | 15 | TRBJ2-5
CASSFGRGNTEAFF | TRBV27 | 14 | TRBJ1-1
CASSLTSSTDTQYF | TRBV11-3 | 14 | TRBJ2-3
CASGLRDTSNTEAFF | TRBV12-5 | 15 | TRBJ1-1
CAISESSGVGGYTF | TRBV10-3 | 14 | TRBJ1-2
CASSPRGLSNEQYF | TRBV7-8 | 14 | TRBJ2-7
CASSPRPGQLYGYTF | TRBV6-2/TRBV6-3 | 15 | TRBJ1-2
CASSAGTSAVEQYF | TRBV7-2 | 14 | TRBJ2-7
CASRPAGTGEQYF | TRBV6-5 | 13 | TRBJ2-7
CASSQDSGGLRDTQYF | TRBV4-2 | 16 | TRBJ2-3
CASSQDRTGNQPQHF | TRBV3-1/TRBV3-2 | 15 | TRBJ1-5
CASSKDYVLTF | TRBV21-1 | 11 | TRBJ2-6
CASSPRLRGGQPQHF | TRBV28 | 15 | TRBJ1-5
CASSLSNRGGSNQPQHF | TRBV19 | 17 | TRBJ1-5
CASSASDRLYNEQFF | TRBV6-4 | 15 | TRBJ2-1
CASSPIGGSGNTIYF | TRBV28 | 15 | TRBJ1-3
CASSLSPLTGGSNSPLHF | TRBV5-1 | 18 | TRBJ1-6
CASRLGGGSYNEQFF | TRBV19 | 15 | TRBJ2-1
CASGLLLGGDRGGNTIYF | TRBV12-5 | 18 | TRBJ1-3
CASSQEPGQDSYGYTF | TRBV4-1 | 16 | TRBJ1-2
CASSRTGGSDGYTF | TRBV2 | 14 | TRBJ1-2
CASSSMDGGSHQETQYF | TRBV6-2/TRBV6-3 | 17 | TRBJ2-5
CASSQDGGLADTEAFF | TRBV4-3 | 16 | TRBJ1-1
CSGGQTFSTDTQYF | TRBV29-1 | 14 | TRBJ2-3
CASVTPGRNEQYF | TRBV6-4 | 13 | TRBJ2-7
CASSTTGVEQYF | TRBV6-5 | 12 | TRBJ2-7
CASSAGREGGYGYTF | TRBV9 | 15 | TRBJ1-2
CASSLSGRWTDTQYF | TRBV27 | 15 | TRBJ2-3
CAATSAGSQTDTQYF | TRBV5-4 | 15 | TRBJ2-3
CASTRDRGTGNTIYF | TRBV6-5 | 15 | TRBJ1-3